This T cell receptor beta chain was recovered during a study of T cell responses to AZD1222 COVID-19 vaccine. Study-level background: Some second doses came at about 4 weeks and others at about 12 weeks; these were pooled. Overall study results and limits: Researchers took repertoire samples only after the peak T cell response had come.

Here immunoSEQ multiplex PCR was the method, and the copy in TCRdb shows in-frame clones only, minus some. The sample lists 100,000 to 110,000 clones, around nine tenths occurring once. A word on this clone: Its antigen is currently unknown.

CDR3 length: 13 amino acids. V was trimmed by 4 bases and J by 4 bases, leaving 11 bases between them. Germline CDR1 and CDR2: LNHDA and SQIVND (reference sequence). This rearrangement joins TRBV19 to TRBJ2-7; the D gene is possibly TRBD2 (5 bases). The receptor was isolated from an adult in good health. Sample: peripheral blood, taken on day 0 of AZD1222 vaccination. The CDR3: CASSTPSGYEQYF. CDR3 nucleotide sequence: TGTGCCAGTAGTACCCCGAGCGGTTACGAGCAGTACTTC.